This is a list of T cell receptor beta chains from one sample in a study of shared clonotypes between healthy human individuals. Measured with immunoSEQ multiplex PCR; TCRdb has only the in-frame clones, and not every one. The sample carries hundreds of thousands of clones, 55% to 85% recorded once. The sample consisted of memory CD4+ T cells sorted from blood. Source of these receptors: a woman in her twenties or thirties in good health. Both conserved end residues are part of each CDR3. A D gene is named only where the DNA matches it firmly. Size is omitted from some rows. Given values are once, few, many or a class for expanded clones.

TRBJ2-1 | NA | NA | TRBV5-1 | CASSLYSEQFF | TGCGCCAGCAGCTTGTACTCGGAGCAGTTCTTC
TRBJ2-3 | NA | TRBD2 | TRBV9 | CASSVVASGRGRNTQYF | TGTGCCAGCAGCGTAGTCGCTAGCGGGAGAGGGAGGAATACGCAGTATTTT
TRBJ2-7 | NA | NA | TRBV19 | CASSAQSGRGSYEQYF | TGTGCCAGTAGTGCCCAATCAGGACGGGGATCCTACGAGCAGTACTTC
TRBJ1-5 | NA | NA | TRBV19 | CASSIAKFSNQPQHF | TGTGCCAGTAGTATAGCTAAATTTAGCAATCAGCCCCAGCATTTT
TRBJ2-3 | NA | TRBD1 | TRBV29-1 | CSVVPGTAADTQYF | TGCAGCGTTGTCCCCGGGACAGCAGCAGATACGCAGTATTTT
TRBJ2-1 | NA | TRBD1 | TRBV7-9 | CASTKGGLYNEQFF | TGTGCCAGCACGAAAGGGGGCCTCTACAATGAGCAGTTCTTC
TRBJ2-7 | NA | TRBD1 | TRBV7-9 | CASSLRQGSYEQYF | TGTGCCAGCAGCTTGCGACAGGGATCCTACGAGCAGTACTTC
TRBJ2-7 | NA | TRBD1 | TRBV19 | CASSSGTGGIVGYEQYF | TGTGCCAGTAGTTCCGGGACAGGGGGAATAGTAGGGTACGAGCAGTACTTC
TRBJ1-5 | NA | TRBD1 | TRBV28 | CASSLIGTGVRQPQHF | TGTGCCAGCAGTTTAATCGGGACAGGGGTGAGGCAGCCCCAGCATTTT
TRBJ2-5 | NA | NA | TRBV7-8 | CASSLAWETQYF | TGTGCCAGCAGCTTAGCGTGGGAGACCCAGTACTTC
TRBJ2-1 | NA | TRBD1 | TRBV27 | CASTEYRGHYNEQFF | TGTGCCAGCACCGAATACAGGGGGCACTACAATGAGCAGTTCTTC
TRBJ2-7 | NA | NA | TRBV7-9 | CASSLYFNEEQYF | TGTGCCAGCAGCTTATACTTCAATGAAGAGCAGTACTTC
TRBJ2-7 | NA | TRBD1 | TRBV5-8 | CASSLLTGRYSSYEQYF | TGTGCCAGCAGCTTGTTGACAGGGCGATATAGCTCCTACGAGCAGTACTTC
TRBJ2-5 | NA | NA | TRBV11-2 | CASSFGSGETQYF | TGTGCCAGCAGCTTCGGTAGTGGGGAGACCCAGTACTTC
TRBJ1-5 | NA | TRBD1 | TRBV28 | CASSFPRTGYQPQHF | TGTGCCAGCAGTTTTCCCAGGACAGGGTATCAGCCCCAGCATTTT
TRBJ2-7 | NA | NA | TRBV28 | CATTRDNYEQYF | TGTGCCACCACCCGAGACAACTACGAGCAGTACTTC
TRBJ2-1 | once | TRBD2 | TRBV30 | CAWSQDTPREAGGFGNEQFF | TGTGCCTGGAGCCAGGACACACCGAGAGAAGCGGGAGGGTTTGGCAATGAGCAGTTCTTC
TRBJ2-3 | once | NA | TRBV5-1 | CASSLGGNGDTQYF | TGCGCCAGCAGCTTGGGAGGGAATGGGGATACGCAGTATTTT
TRBJ2-3 | NA | NA | TRBV4-1 | CASRPIGEKDTQYF | TGCGCCAGCAGACCTATAGGAGAAAAAGATACGCAGTATTTT
TRBJ2-7 | NA | TRBD1 | TRBV6-6 | CASRDRGSSYEQYF | TGTGCCAGCAGGGACAGGGGGAGCTCCTACGAGCAGTACTTC
TRBJ2-3 | NA | TRBD2 | TRBV7-9 | CASSYDGGGTDTQYF | TGTGCCAGCAGCTACGACGGGGGGGGCACAGATACGCAGTATTTT
TRBJ2-7 | few | TRBD2 | TRBV25-1 | CASSPGLSYEQYF | TGTGCCAGCAGCCCGGGACTATCTTACGAGCAGTACTTC
TRBJ2-3 | NA | TRBD2 | TRBV25-1 | CASSQRGTTHTDTQYF | TGTGCCAGCAGCCAGCGTGGGACTACCCACACAGATACGCAGTATTTT
TRBJ2-2 | NA | NA | TRBV18 | CASSRTGYAGELFF | TGTGCCAGCTCACGAACAGGGTACGCCGGGGAGCTGTTTTTT
TRBJ1-5 | once | TRBD1 | TRBV2 | CASSDRGRSQPQHF | TGTGCCAGCAGTGACAGGGGGCGAAGTCAGCCCCAGCATTTT
TRBJ2-5 | NA | NA | TRBV5-5 | CASSLQETQYF | TGTGCCAGCAGCCTGCAAGAGACCCAGTACTTC
TRBJ2-1 | NA | TRBD2 | TRBV15 | CATSRDSSGRGEQFF | TGTGCCACCAGCAGAGATTCTAGCGGGAGGGGTGAGCAGTTCTTC
TRBJ1-1 | NA | NA | TRBV6-6 | CASSSPQGGRITEAFF | TGTGCCAGCAGCTCCCCCCAAGGGGGACGAATCACTGAAGCTTTCTTT
TRBJ1-3 | few | NA | TRBV18 | CASSPRGTGDRSGNTIYF | TGTGCCAGCTCACCGAGGGGCACAGGAGATCGCTCTGGAAACACCATATATTTT
TRBJ2-3 | NA | TRBD1 | TRBV5-1 | CASSLLQGPDTDTQYF | TGCGCCAGCAGCTTACTACAGGGGCCGGACACAGATACGCAGTATTTT
TRBJ2-1 | NA | NA | TRBV25-1 | CASTEPGSSYNEQFF | TGTGCCAGCACCGAGCCCGGGAGCTCCTACAATGAGCAGTTCTTC
TRBJ1-2 | once | NA | TRBV30 | CAWSVLPPVTLDYGYTF | TGTGCCTGGAGTGTACTACCCCCTGTGACTCTGGACTATGGCTACACCTTC
TRBJ2-7 | few | TRBD2 | TRBV4-1 | CASSQDRTSGTYEQYF | TGCGCCAGCAGCCAAGACCGGACTAGCGGGACCTACGAGCAGTACTTC
TRBJ1-1 | NA | NA | TRBV19 | CASIPDSNTEAFF | TGTGCCTCTATCCCGGACAGCAACACTGAAGCTTTCTTT
TRBJ2-1 | NA | NA | TRBV27 | CASRRQHNEQFF | TGTGCCAGCAGACGGCAGCACAATGAGCAGTTCTTC
TRBJ2-7 | NA | NA | TRBV28 | CASSPAGTPTYEQYF | TGTGCCAGCAGCCCCGCCGGGACTCCAACCTACGAGCAGTACTTC
TRBJ2-5 | few | NA | TRBV7-2 | CASSFQGFQETQYF | TGTGCCAGCAGCTTCCAGGGCTTCCAAGAGACCCAGTACTTC
TRBJ1-2 | NA | NA | TRBV10-3 | CAIGRRDDNNYGYTF | TGTGCCATCGGCCGACGGGACGATAATAACTATGGCTACACCTTC
TRBJ2-7 | few | NA | TRBV18 | CASSPTALFRDEQYF | TGTGCCAGCTCACCCACCGCCCTCTTTCGGGACGAGCAGTACTTC
TRBJ1-1 | NA | TRBD1 | TRBV28 | CASSWTRGSGTEAFF | TGTGCCAGCAGTTGGACCAGGGGGTCGGGCACTGAAGCTTTCTTT
TRBJ2-2 | NA | TRBD2 | TRBV2 | CASLAAANTGELFF | TGTGCCAGCCTAGCGGCGGCGAACACCGGGGAGCTGTTTTTT
TRBJ1-2 | NA | NA | TRBV19 | CASGPPGAVYGYTF | TGTGCCAGCGGGCCCCCAGGGGCGGTCTATGGCTACACCTTC